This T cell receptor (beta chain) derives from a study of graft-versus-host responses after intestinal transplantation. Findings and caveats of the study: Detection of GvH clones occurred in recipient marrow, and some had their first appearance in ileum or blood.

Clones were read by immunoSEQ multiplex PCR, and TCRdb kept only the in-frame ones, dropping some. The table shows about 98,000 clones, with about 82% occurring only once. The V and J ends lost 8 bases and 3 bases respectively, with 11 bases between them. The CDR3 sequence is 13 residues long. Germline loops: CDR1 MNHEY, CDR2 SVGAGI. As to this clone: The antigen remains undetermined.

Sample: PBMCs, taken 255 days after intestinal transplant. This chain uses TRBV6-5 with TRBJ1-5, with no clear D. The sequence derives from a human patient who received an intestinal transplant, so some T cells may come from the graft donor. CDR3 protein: CASHWKDNQPQHF. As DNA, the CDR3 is TGTGCCAGCCACTGGAAGGACAATCAGCCCCAGCATTTT.